The 22 T cell receptor beta chains below come from one sample, sequenced in a study of blood T cells in healthy people across ages. It was with a sample-barcoded 5' primer and a J-beta primer mix that a second PCR of about 6 to 12 cycles was run. One entry per CDR3 protein results from TCRdb running MiXCR on the 5' RACE reads. The sample holds around 650,000 distinct CDR3 sequences, roughly 43% seen once. The sample consisted of blood. These receptors all come from a man aged 80 or over in good health.

The CDR3 DNA reads as TGTGCCAGCAGCTTAGGAACGGGACTAGCGGGTTACAATGAGCAGTTCTTC. Translating it yields CASSLGTGLAGYNEQFF. This chain uses TRBV28 with TRBJ2-1, with TRBD2 identical over 12 bases. With V trimmed by 6 bases and J by 4 bases, 10 bases remained unmatched. The CDR3 runs 17 residues. CDR1 is MDHEN, CDR2 SYDVKM, per germline.

This clonotype was recorded many times. This chain joins TRBV6-6 and TRBJ2-5; 7 bases align to TRBD2. In germline, CDR1 is MNHNY, CDR2 SVGAGI (reference sequence). CDR3 length: 15 residues. V dropped 8 bases and J dropped 5; count of bases not matched to a gene: 14. The CDR3 DNA reads TGTGCCAGCGCCATAGCCCCGACTAGCAGTGAGACCCAGTACTTC. It is translated as CASAIAPTSSETQYF.

V is TRBV6-5 and J is TRBJ2-5; 7 bases agree with TRBD1. The germline gives CDR1 MNHEY, CDR2 SVGAGI. The CDR3 runs 15 residues. The V segment lost 2 bases and the J segment 1 base; nucleotides outside the gene matches: 4. The CDR3 DNA reads TGTGCCAGCAGTTACGAAGGGACAGTCCAAGAGACCCAGTACTTC. Its protein product is CASSYEGTVQETQYF.

This clonotype has ten or more counts. The chain has TRBV6-2 or TRBV6-3 and TRBJ2-3; D not resolved. This CDR3 is built from 11 residues. With 7 bases removed from V and 6 bases from J, the gap between germline ends came to 8 bases. Germline V lookup: CDR1 MNHEY, CDR2 SVGEGT. As DNA, the CDR3 is TGTGCCAGCACTGCTGCGGATACGCAGTATTTT. It is translated as CASTAADTQYF.

The chain uses TRBV29-1 and TRBJ2-3, with a possible D match to TRBD1 (6 bases). V was shortened by 4 bases and J by 0 bases, with 14 bases between the two germline ends. Per the germline V gene, CDR1 is SQVTM and CDR2 is ANQGSEA. The CDR3 contains 15 residues. The CDR3 nucleotides are TGCAGCGTTGTAAGGCAGGGGAGAAGCACAGATACGCAGTATTTT. This translates into CSVVRQGRSTDTQYF.

Notes on this clonotype: It may be a read error: a sequence one base away is much more abundant. The chain has TRBV20-1 and TRBJ2-3; the match to TRBD2 covers 8 bases. This CDR3 has 15 amino acids. In germline, CDR1 is DFQATT, CDR2 SNEGSKA (reference sequence). CDR3 loop: CSTRDLAGGWDTQYF. The CDR3 coding sequence is TGCAGTACTAGAGATCTAGCGGGTGGATGGGATACGCAGTATTTT.

The chain employs TRBV15 and TRBJ2-2, with TRBD1 matching 10 bases. Trimming removed 4 bases from V and 6 bases from J; junction bases left unmatched: 8. Germline V lookup: CDR1 LNHNV, CDR2 YYDKDF (reference sequence). The CDR3 covers 16 residues. The CDR3 sequence: CATSNDRGRGSGELFF. For the CDR3, the DNA is TGTGCCACCAGCAACGACAGGGGGCGCGGTTCCGGGGAGCTGTTTTTT.

Only a few counts were recorded for this clonotype. This chain connects TRBV28 to TRBJ1-5, with TRBD1 matching 10 bases. There are 15 residues in the CDR3. After removal of 7 bases from V and 5 bases from J, the junction contained 8 bases not matched to a gene. CDR1 MDHEN and CDR2 SYDVKM come from the germline V gene. CDR3 residues: CASNPDRGSYQPQHF. CDR3 bases: TGTGCCAGCAACCCGGACAGGGGGAGTTATCAGCCCCAGCATTTT. The whole variable domain, filled in from reference TRBV28 and TRBJ1-5, reads DVKVTQSSRYLVKRTGEKVFLECVQDMDHENMFWYRQDPGLGLRLIYFSYDVKMKEKGDIPEGYSVSREKKERFSLILESASTNQTSMYLCASNPDRGSYQPQHFGDGTRLSIL.

The chain employs TRBV12-3 or TRBV12-4 and TRBJ2-2; TRBD2 matches at 10 bases. CDR3 length: 18 residues. J lost 6 bases, V lost 5 bases, and 15 bases had no gene match. The chain's CDR3 is CASSPSSGGSPPAGELFF. The CDR3 nucleotides are TGTGCCAGCAGTCCGTCTAGCGGGGGCTCTCCCCCTGCCGGGGAGCTGTTTTTT.

The chain couples TRBV28 to TRBJ2-3; maybe TRBD2 (5 bases). The germline gives CDR1 MDHEN, CDR2 SYDVKM. V lost 3 bases and J 2 bases, leaving 18 bases between the germline ends. The length of the CDR3 is 17 residues. The CDR3 sequence: CASSFGSVGENTDTQYF. The CDR3 DNA reads TGTGCCAGCAGTTTTGGTTCCGTGGGAGAAAACACAGATACGCAGTATTTT.

About this clonotype itself: Just one base apart from a much larger clone, this may be a read error. This chain uses TRBV7-3 with TRBJ2-7; D gene uncertain. Trimming took off 5 bases at V and 6 bases at J, with 5 bases between the two ends. Germline V CDR1 and CDR2: SGHTA, FQGTGA. The CDR3 has 10 amino acids. The CDR3 loop is CASSPCEQYF. DNA of the CDR3: TGTGCCAGCAGCCCCTGCGAGCAGTACTTC.

The chain has TRBV12-3 or TRBV12-4 and TRBJ2-3; TRBD2 aligns across 7 bases. CDR3 size: 17 residues. The J segment lost 11 bases and the V segment lost 4 bases, leaving 21 bases of the junction unmatched. The CDR3: CASSSIATGGCTDVQYF. The CDR3 DNA reads TGTGCCAGCAGTTCCATAGCGACGGGGGGATGCACAGATGTGCAGTATTTT.

The CDR3 DNA reads as TGCAGCGTAGGAATTTATCGCAATCAGCCCCAGCATTTT. As protein: CSVGIYRNQPQHF. The chain employs TRBV29-1 and TRBJ1-5, with D unresolved. From germline, CDR1 is SQVTM and CDR2 ANQGSEA. The V end was cut by 6 bases, the J end by 2 bases, with 11 bases between. The CDR3 contains 13 residues.

The genes are TRBV24-1 and TRBJ2-5; 7 nucleotides agree with TRBD1. The CDR3 is 14 amino acids. The germline V gene has CDR1 KGHDR and CDR2 SFDVKD. The J segment lost 4 bases and the V segment lost 4 bases, leaving 5 bases of the junction unmatched. The CDR3 coding sequence is TGTGCCACCAGTGACCCGACAGGGTCAGAGACCCAGTACTTC. It translates to CATSDPTGSETQYF.

This chain links TRBV7-2 with TRBJ2-6, with a possible D match to TRBD2 (6 bases). Germline assignment: CDR1 SGHTA and CDR2 FQGNSA. The CDR3 covers 15 residues. The V and J ends lost 7 bases and 4 bases respectively, with 14 bases between them. CDR3 nucleotide sequence: TGTGCCAGCACCCGGGGGTATGGGGGGGCCAACGTCCTGACTTTC. It codes for CASTRGYGGANVLTF. The full variable domain, with the rest looked up from reference TRBV7-2 and TRBJ2-6, is GAGVSQSPSNKVTEKGKDVELRCDPISGHTALYWYRQSLGQGLEFLIYFQGNSAPDKSGLPSDRFSAERTGGSVSTLTIQRTQQEDSAVYLCASTRGYGGANVLTFGAGSRLTVL.

V is TRBV29-1 and J is TRBJ2-7, with 7 positions matching TRBD1. Losses at the gene ends were 8 bases for V and 7 bases for J; bases not matched to a gene: 14. Germline V lookup: CDR1 SQVTM, CDR2 ANQGSEA. There are 13 residues in the CDR3. The CDR3 loop reads CSYRQGAYNEQYF. DNA for the CDR3: TGCAGCTACCGACAGGGTGCGTACAATGAGCAGTACTTC.

V is TRBV28 and J is TRBJ1-5, with D hard to call. This CDR3 comprises 14 residues. V shed 5 bases and J shed 2 bases, with 10 bases lying between them. Looked up from germline, CDR1 is MDHEN and CDR2 is SYDVKM. The CDR3 DNA reads as TGTGCCAGCAGTCCCTTCGGCGGCAATCAGCCCCAGCATTTT. Translated: CASSPFGGNQPQHF.

The rearrangement joins TRBV19 to TRBJ1-2; possibly TRBD1 for D (6 bases). Germline V CDR1 and CDR2: LNHDA, SQIVND (reference sequence). This CDR3 region has 15 residues. V lost 4 bases, J lost 8 bases, and 20 bases lay in between. As DNA, the CDR3 is TGTGCCAGTAGTAAGAGGGGGACTCCCGGAGGCGGCTACACCTTC. Protein: CASSKRGTPGGGYTF. Drawing the rest from reference TRBV19 and TRBJ1-2, the complete variable domain is DGGITQSPKYLFRKEGQNVTLSCEQNLNHDAMYWYRQDPGQGLRLIYYSQIVNDFQKGDIAEGYSVSREKKESFPLTVTSAQKNPTAFYLCASSKRGTPGGGYTFGSGTRLTVV.

V and J are TRBV14 and TRBJ2-3; D is ambiguous. Trimming shortened V by 3 bases and J by 11 bases, and 9 bases separated the two germline ends. Per the germline V gene, CDR1 is SGHDN and CDR2 is FVKESK. CDR3 size: 11 residues. DNA of the CDR3: TGTGCCAGCAGCCATGGGCTGGGGCAGTATTTT. Translation gives CASSHGLGQYF.

Points on this clonotype: This may be a read error: a much more frequent sequence differs by one nucleotide. The V call is TRBV20-1, the J call TRBJ2-3; D perhaps matches TRBD1 (6 bases). V dropped 6 bases and J dropped 6 bases, with 22 bases sitting between them. Germline V CDR1 and CDR2: DFQATT, SNEGSKA (reference sequence). This CDR3 has 15 amino acids. This chain's CDR3 is CSAIPGHGRKDTQYF. The CDR3 DNA is TGCAGTGCCATACCGGGACATGGGAGAAAGGATACGCAGTATTTT.

CDR3 coding DNA: TGTGCCTGGAGTGTACCAGAGACCCAGTACTTC. The encoded protein is CAWSVPETQYF. This sequence joins TRBV30 and TRBJ2-5; D is unclear. The CDR3 is 11 amino acids. Germline V gives CDR1 GTSNPN, CDR2 SVGIG (reference sequence). V lost 0 bases to trimming and J lost 4 bases, with 3 bases between them.

Written as DNA, the CDR3 is TGCAGTGCTAGGCCCCTCGGGGGTCAAAAACTAGCGGGGAGCTCCTACAATGAGCAGTTCTTC. Its translation is CSARPLGGQKLAGSSYNEQFF. This chain uses TRBV20-1 with TRBJ2-1, with TRBD2 identical over 10 bases. The CDR3 sequence is 21 residues long. The germline CDR1 and CDR2 sequences are DFQATT and SNEGSKA (reference sequence). V lost 3 bases to trimming and J lost 0 bases; unmatched junction nucleotides: 20.